Listed here are 31 T cell receptor beta chains from one sample, sequenced in a study of T cells after yellow fever vaccination (dated by TCRdb to between 2018 and 2020). The library was generated by 5' RACE. Data came from an Illumina NovaSeq 6000. Through fastp at Q25 and MiXCR, TCRdb rebuilt clones from the public reads, retaining in-frame beta chains. When rows share a CDR3 protein, they turn into one entry using the most common DNA and genes. Present in this sample are some 350,000 distinct CDR3 sequences, 3.5% to 4.5% of which were seen just once. The ten most abundant clones make up approximately 25% of the sample. The treatment or condition label of this sample denotes: live attenuated yellow fever vaccine strain. Sample: PBMCs, taken 5 days after the yellow fever booster vaccination. The receptors shown here come from a man younger than 35 who received the YFV17D yellow fever vaccine.

This clonotype was counted a few times. This chain uses TRBV29-1 with TRBJ1-2; D might be TRBD1 (6 bases). The CDR3 covers 14 residues. V shed 2 bases and J shed 6 bases, with 16 bases lying between them. CDR1 and CDR2 (germline): SQVTM, ANQGSEA. DNA for the CDR3: TGCAGCGTTGAAAAACAGGGTTTGTTCGATGGCTACACCTTC. Amino acid sequence: CSVEKQGLFDGYTF. The full variable domain, in which reference TRBV29-1 and TRBJ1-2 provide the parts outside the CDR3, is SAVISQKPSRDICQRGTSLTIQCQVDSQVTMMFWYRQQPGQSLTLIATANQGSEATYESGFVIDKFPISRPNLTFSTLTVSNMSPEDSSIYLCSVEKQGLFDGYTFGSGTRLTVV.

In its sample, this clonotype was seen a few times. V and J are TRBV11-2 and TRBJ2-5; 7 bases agree with TRBD1. There are 14 residues in the CDR3. Germline lookup yields CDR1 SGHAT and CDR2 FQNNGV. Unmatched junction bases numbered 5, after V lost 5 bases and J lost 2 bases. In DNA, the CDR3 is TGTGCCAGCAGCCCGTTGGGACAGCAAGAGACCCAGTACTTC. It translates to CASSPLGQQETQYF.

Worth noting for this clonotype: The junction shows a germline mismatch at one end, possibly a read error. The genes are TRBV5-1 and TRBJ2-2; 9 positions match TRBD1. CDR3 length: 15 residues. Germline V gives CDR1 SGHRS, CDR2 YFSETQ. CDR3 sequence: CASSSRDRVPGERFF. The DNA of the CDR3 is TGCGCCAGCAGCTCCCGGGACAGGGTTCCCGGGGAGCGGTTTTTT.

This clonotype was seen repeatedly, ten times or more. This chain connects TRBV10-2 to TRBJ2-2; a possible D gene is TRBD1 (6 bases). The CDR3 has 15 residues. V was clipped by 9 bases and J by 6 bases, with 20 bases between them. CDR1 is WSHSY and CDR2 is SAAADI in the germline V gene. CDR3 residues: CASQENRVVAGELFF. The CDR3 nucleotides read TGCGCCAGTCAAGAGAACAGGGTTGTCGCCGGGGAGCTGTTTTTT.

About this clonotype itself: The junction and the germline gene differ at one end; a read error may be behind it. This chain uses TRBV10-3 with TRBJ2-3; 7 nucleotides match TRBD1. The CDR3 loop spans 13 amino acids. CDR1 is ENHRY and CDR2 is SYGVKD in the germline V gene. Here the CDR3 DNA reads TGTGCCATCAGTGGAGCCGGGACAGATACGCAGTTTTTT. Its protein is CAISGAGTDTQFF.

This clonotype was detected many times. This chain links TRBV5-6 with TRBJ2-2; 9 bases are a match to TRBD1. CDR3 length: 15 amino acids. The germline gives CDR1 SGHDT, CDR2 YYEEEE. After removal of 4 bases from V and 7 bases from J, the junction contained 8 bases not matched to a gene. The CDR3 nucleotides are TGTGCCAGCAGCAAAGACAGGGGGAACGGCGGGGAGCTGTTTTTT. Its protein product is CASSKDRGNGGELFF.

The V and J genes are TRBV27 and TRBJ2-7; 8 nucleotides line up with TRBD2. The CDR3 extends over 15 amino acids. Germline values: CDR1 MNHEY, CDR2 SMNVEV (reference sequence). V was pared by 2 bases and J by 5 bases, with 8 bases of the junction left unmatched. The CDR3 region is CASSLTGTSFHEQYF. The DNA for the CDR3 is TGTGCCAGCAGTTTAACCGGGACTAGTTTCCACGAGCAGTACTTC.

This clonotype has a count of ten or more. This rearrangement joins TRBV6-5 to TRBJ2-5; D not resolved. The CDR3 is 12 amino acids. With 8 bases removed from V and 5 bases from J, the gap between germline ends came to 12 bases. The germline V gene encodes CDR1 MNHEY and CDR2 SVGAGI. Here the CDR3 reads CASFLDGETQYF. The DNA for the CDR3 is TGTGCCAGCTTCTTGGACGGCGAGACCCAGTACTTC.

This clonotype was seen ten or more times. The chain combines TRBV7-9 with TRBJ2-3; 8 nucleotides match TRBD1. This CDR3 has 13 amino acids. The ends lost 5 bases at V and 6 bases at J; junction bases unmatched: 4. In germline, CDR1 is SEHNR, CDR2 FQNEAQ (reference sequence). The CDR3 reads CASSRTGTDTQYF. CDR3 DNA sequence: TGTGCCAGCAGCCGGACAGGGACCGATACGCAGTATTTT.

This clonotype was detected many times. V gene TRBV11-3 combines with J gene TRBJ2-2; unclear D gene. V was cut by 5 bases and J by 7 bases, with 8 bases left in between. The CDR3 has 12 amino acids. Germline CDR1 and CDR2: SGHNT and YENEEA. The CDR3 DNA follows: TGTGCCAGCAGCAAGTACGGCGGGGAGCTGTTTTTT. The encoded protein is CASSKYGGELFF.

This clonotype was seen only a few times. This chain connects TRBV7-2 to TRBJ2-3; 7 positions agree with TRBD1. This CDR3 spans 16 amino acids. Germline CDR1 and CDR2: SGHTA and FQGNSA. J lost 2 bases, V lost 5 bases, and 10 bases had no gene match. CDR3 residues: CASSALRDSTTDTQYF. The CDR3 DNA sequence: TGTGCCAGCAGCGCCCTCCGGGACAGTACCACAGATACGCAGTATTTT.

The chain has TRBV10-3 and TRBJ1-5; D uncertain. V was trimmed by 0 bases and J by 1 base, leaving 4 bases between them. The length of the CDR3 is 14 residues. From germline, CDR1 is ENHRY and CDR2 SYGVKD. The CDR3 loop reads CAISESESNQPQHF. The CDR3 region has the DNA TGTGCCATCAGTGAGTCAGAAAGCAATCAGCCCCAGCATTTT.

This clonotype was found many times. The chain recombines TRBV7-2 with TRBJ2-7; the D is unclear. The germline V gene encodes CDR1 SGHTA and CDR2 FQGNSA. V lost 3 bases, J lost 7 bases, and 13 bases lay in between. This CDR3 is 13 amino acids long. The CDR3 region is CASSFFPNAEQYF. The DNA for the CDR3 is TGTGCCAGCAGCTTTTTTCCCAACGCGGAGCAGTACTTC.

This clonotype was counted only a few times. The chain joins TRBV10-3 to TRBJ2-7; 10 positions agree with TRBD2. Germline CDR1 ENHRY, CDR2 SYGVKD. V dropped 3 bases and J dropped 7; count of bases not matched to a gene: 6. CDR3 length: 14 residues. In nucleotides, the CDR3 is TGTGCCATCAGTGATGGTAGCGGGGGGCCTGAGCAGTACGTC. Residues: CAISDGSGGPEQYV.

The CDR3 bases are TGCGCCAGCATAACAGAGAACACCGGGGAGCTGTTTTTT. Translation gives CASITENTGELFF. The genes are TRBV5-1 and TRBJ2-2; D is unresolved. The CDR3 is 13 residues long. Germline CDR1 reads SGHRS; CDR2 reads YFSETQ. Trimming took off 6 bases at V and 1 base at J, with 7 bases between the two ends.

In this sample, this clonotype turned up many times. One base away lies a much larger clone, so this may be a sequencing read error. The chain links TRBV6-6 to TRBJ2-3; D possibly corresponds to TRBD2 (7 bases). Trimming took 2 bases from V and 4 from J, leaving 10 bases between them. CDR3 length equals 14 residues. Germline assignment: CDR1 MNHNY and CDR2 SVGAGI (reference sequence). The CDR3 DNA is TGTGCCAGCAGTTACGGGGGGGCCGCAGATACGCAGTATTTT. It encodes CASSYGGAADTQYF.

This clonotype was detected a few times. CDR3 coding DNA: TGTGCCAGTAGTATGGACTGGAGGGCAGATACGCAGTATTTT. Translated: CASSMDWRADTQYF. The chain links TRBV19 to TRBJ2-3; TRBD2 might be the D (6 bases). V lost 3 bases and J lost 4, with 11 bases in between. The CDR3 is made up of 14 amino acids. The V gene's germline CDR1 is LNHDA and CDR2 SQIVND (reference sequence).

This clonotype was observed a handful of times. The chain recombines TRBV11-2 with TRBJ2-1, with D uncertain. The length of the CDR3 is 14 residues. V lost 5 bases to trimming and J lost 9 bases, with 17 bases between them. Germline V gene sequence: CDR1 SGHAT, CDR2 FQNNGV. For the CDR3, the DNA is TGTGCCAGCAGCCCATTGAACAAGATAGGTGAGCAGTTCTTC. The encoded protein is CASSPLNKIGEQFF.

In this sample, this clonotype turned up a few times. The chain is built from TRBV9 and TRBJ2-6; 8 nucleotides align to TRBD1. This CDR3 region has 16 residues. Germline V lookup: CDR1 SGDLS, CDR2 YYNGEE. J gave up 4 bases and V 1 base, and 4 bases lay outside the gene matches. DNA of the CDR3: TGTGCCAGCAGCGTACAGGGGGCGCGAGGGGCCAACGTCCTGACTTTC. Its protein product is CASSVQGARGANVLTF.

This clonotype was detected many times. The chain uses TRBV7-2 and TRBJ1-1, with D perhaps TRBD1 (5 bases). This CDR3 has 15 residues. The V and J ends lost 3 bases and 6 bases respectively, with 17 bases between them. Germline lookup yields CDR1 SGHTA and CDR2 FQGNSA. The CDR3 bases are TGTGCCAGCAGCTTTTCGTATGGGGAAGGGGCTGAAGCTTTCTTT. As protein: CASSFSYGEGAEAFF.

The V gene is TRBV4-3, the J gene TRBJ2-6, with 7 positions matching TRBD1. Losses at the gene ends were 3 bases for V and 1 base for J; bases not matched to a gene: 3. CDR1 is LGHNA, CDR2 YSLEER, per germline. The CDR3 is 16 amino acids. The CDR3 protein is CASSHRQGSGANVLTF. The CDR3 DNA is TGCGCCAGCAGCCACCGACAGGGATCTGGGGCCAACGTCCTGACTTTC.

The sample holds many counts of this clonotype. This sequence joins TRBV5-1 and TRBJ2-5; TRBD1 agrees at 7 bases. Germline V lookup: CDR1 SGHRS, CDR2 YFSETQ. V dropped 2 bases and J dropped 3; count of bases not matched to a gene: 4. The CDR3 spans 14 residues. DNA of the CDR3: TGCGCCAGCAGCTTTACAGGGGACGAAGAGACCCAGTACTTC. Its protein is CASSFTGDEETQYF.

This clonotype was recorded at least ten times. This chain links TRBV11-2 with TRBJ2-1; TRBD2 matches at 8 bases. The CDR3 is 17 residues long. The germline V gene encodes CDR1 SGHAT and CDR2 FQNNGV. V was pared by 5 bases and J by 5 bases, with 14 bases of the junction left unmatched. The CDR3 spells CASSRRGGLSYNNEQFF. The CDR3 bases are TGTGCCAGCAGCCGTCGGGGGGGCCTCAGTTATAACAATGAGCAGTTCTTC. The full variable domain, with the rest looked up from reference TRBV11-2 and TRBJ2-1, is EAGVAQSPRYKIIEKRQSVAFWCNPISGHATLYWYQQILGQGPKLLIQFQNNGVVDDSQLPKDRFSAERLKGVDSTLKIQPAKLEDSAVYLCASSRRGGLSYNNEQFFGPGTRLTVL.

J is TRBJ1-4 and V is TRBV21-1; the DNA was not used to check the table's D call, TRBD1. TRBV21-1 is a listed pseudogene. The CDR3 runs to 16 residues. The CDR3 here is CASSKKPPGQGQKLFF. CDR3 in DNA: TGTGCCAGCAGCAAAAAGCCCCCCGGACAGGGGCAAAAACTGTTTTTT.

The table lists this clonotype with a few counts. The gene calls are TRBV21-1 and TRBJ2-7. TRBV21-1 corresponds to a pseudogene. The CDR3 length is 12 residues. CDR3 residues: CASSEESYEQYV. The CDR3, as DNA: TGTGCCAGCAGCGAAGAGTCCTACGAGCAGTACGTC.

The chain couples TRBV12-3 or TRBV12-4 to TRBJ2-3, with 10 bases matching TRBD1. V trimming: 5 bases; J trimming: 4 bases; junction bases outside the gene matches: 6. The CDR3 consists of 15 residues. The CDR3 DNA reads as TGTGCCAGCAGTATACGACAGGGGGCCCCAGATACGCAGTATTTT. Translated: CASSIRQGAPDTQYF.

This clonotype was seen a few times. The rearrangement joins TRBV5-1 to TRBJ2-5; a weak D match, TRBD1 (5 bases). The germline CDR1 and CDR2 sequences are SGHRS and YFSETQ. The CDR3 has 15 amino acids. Deletions cut 0 bases from V and 5 bases from J, with 14 bases between. The CDR3 loop is CASSLEQGSRETQYF. CDR3 sequence (DNA): TGCGCCAGCAGCTTGGAGCAGGGAAGTAGGGAGACCCAGTACTTC.

This clonotype turned up a few times. This chain links TRBV5-1 with TRBJ2-5, with D possibly being TRBD1 (6 bases). Trimming left V 7 bases short and J 5 bases short, with 24 bases between. The CDR3 is 16 residues long. The germline V gene has CDR1 SGHRS and CDR2 YFSETQ. CDR3 DNA sequence: TGCGCCAGCTCCTCAAGGGCCTCAGGGGCTGGTGAGACCCAGTACTTC. As protein: CASSSRASGAGETQYF.

V usage is TRBV4-2 and J usage is TRBJ1-5, with D perhaps TRBD1 (5 bases). Per the germline V gene, CDR1 is LGHNA and CDR2 is YNFKEQ. The V gene lost 0 bases and the J gene lost 2 bases, with 11 bases spanning the gap. The CDR3 runs 16 residues. This CDR3 is CASSQEGGAGNQPQHF. CDR3 DNA sequence: TGTGCCAGCAGCCAAGAGGGAGGGGCTGGCAATCAGCCCCAGCATTTT.

This clonotype was recorded a few times. A much larger clone is a single base away; this may be a read error. The chain couples TRBV6-2 or TRBV6-3 to TRBJ2-7, with D perhaps matching TRBD1 or TRBD2 (5 bases each). Germline loops: CDR1 MNHEY, CDR2 SVGEGT. The CDR3 extends over 14 amino acids. CDR3 protein: CASGPVGTSDEQYF. CDR3 sequence (DNA): TGTGCCAGCGGTCCTGTGGGGACCTCCGACGAGCAGTACTTC.

J is TRBJ2-7 and V is TRBV20-1, with 8 bases that match TRBD1. The CDR3 loop spans 12 amino acids. Germline V gene sequence: CDR1 DFQATT, CDR2 SNEGSKA (reference sequence). J was trimmed by 5 bases and V by 3 bases; bases with no gene match: 3. CDR3 amino acids: CSARAGGNEQYF. CDR3 bases: TGCAGTGCTAGGGCAGGGGGCAACGAGCAGTACTTC.